Detailed here is one T cell receptor beta chain. No antigen is known for it. Being one base from a much bigger clone, this may be a read error. The V end lost 3 bases, the J end lost 3 bases, and 12 bases lay between the germline ends. Germline V gene data show CDR1 as SGHTA and CDR2 as FQGNSA. CDR3 length equals 14 residues. The source of the sample is a study of T cell repertoires in cytomegalovirus infection. Overall study: A matching HLA type, together with CMV infection, was signaled by public TCR beta signatures. Study findings and constraints: In two of eight donors, the top clonotype was HLA-C-restricted CMV-specific. Individuals carrying CMV plus the relevant HLA were identified by cumulative frequency of public TCR beta families.

One entry per CDR3 protein results from TCRdb running MiXCR on the reads. This sample has about 500,000 distinct CDR3 sequences, with roughly 34% found just once. The clonotype comes from a human donor in good health (CMV status not recorded). Some clones in this sample may be carry-over from other donors' samples. This rearrangement joins TRBV7-2 to TRBJ2-7, with a tentative D call TRBD1 (5 bases). Sequenced material: cultured PBMCs, taken from culture after CMV antigen stimulation. This CDR3 is CASSFGRVSYEQYV. The CDR3, as DNA: TGTGCCAGCAGCTTTGGCAGGGTTAGCTACGAGCAGTACGTC.